The entry below gives a single TCR beta chain sequence along with its context. Its specificity is not known. These data are taken from a study of cytomegalovirus exposure and HLA in healthy donors. Study in general: Among about 179 million T cells, an earlier analysis found 90 million to 130 million unique TCR beta sequences. Study findings and constraints: TCR beta sequences numbering 15,000 to 20,000 were associated with HLA alleles at 0.05 false discovery rate in a later analysis.

Looked up from germline, CDR1 is SGHTA and CDR2 is FQGNSA. This CDR3 spans 14 amino acids. V lost 3 bases to trimming and J lost 8 bases, with 16 bases between them. The primer mix had 60 Vbeta and 13 Jbeta primers. TCRdb's table, derived via immunoSEQ multiplex PCR, lists solely in-frame clones and lacks some. The profile covers under 200,000 clones, with 80% to 90% appearing a single time and 1.5% to 2% taken by the ten largest. The receptor's source is a man between 35 and 55 years old in good health and CMV-seropositive. Input material: PBMCs. The J gene is TRBJ1-2, the V gene TRBV7-2, with D possibly being TRBD1 (6 bases). The DNA for the CDR3 is TGTGCCAGCAGCTTTCTTGTACAGGGCCACGGCTACACCTTC. It is translated as CASSFLVQGHGYTF.